This T cell receptor (beta chain) was retrieved from a study of CD8+ T cells in alopecia areata. Isolated RNA was reverse transcribed into cDNA used as the sequencing template. Data came from immunoSEQ multiplex PCR; TCRdb stores just in-frame clones and leaves some out. This table has about 130,000 clones, 58% appearing once. The CDR3 extends over 14 amino acids. The germline V and J ends were trimmed by 4 bases and 5 bases, with 13 bases remaining between them. Germline loops: CDR1 SNHLY, CDR2 FYNNEI. The chain joins TRBV2 to TRBJ2-3; D remains ambiguous. The receptor was isolated from a human donor with alopecia areata. The material sequenced was CD4+ T cells sorted from blood, taken at week 0. CDR3 amino acids: CASSVLAYRDTQYF. The CDR3 DNA reads TGTGCCAGCAGTGTTTTGGCCTATCGAGATACGCAGTATTTT.